The 16 T cell receptor beta chains presented below share a single source sample, sequenced in a study of vaccination and CD4 T cells after COVID-19. With the Oncomine TCR Beta short-read assay, DNA from cultured CD4+ T cells was sequenced. TCRdb reprocessed the PCR reads via MiXCR and lists one record per CDR3 protein. This repertoire shows 10,000 to 12,000 distinct CDR3 sequences, 45% to 60% found once; its top ten account for roughly 9.6%. Antigens for these TCRs are unknown. Indicated treatment: roughly nine-day PBMC culture with coronavirus spike peptide pools or control peptides (ViraFEST assay). Sample: CD4+ T cells from blood, cultured in vitro. All receptors come from a human donor who had recovered from COVID-19.

CDR3 nucleotide sequence: TGTGCCAGCAGTATAGGGGGAGGGCGATATGATCAGCCCCAGCATTTT. Translating gives CASSIGGGRYDQPQHF. The chain recombines TRBV12-3 or TRBV12-4 with TRBJ1-5; TRBD1 might be the D (6 bases). V shed 5 bases and J shed 5 bases, with 19 bases lying between them. The length of the CDR3 is 16 residues.

The rearrangement uses TRBV7-3 and TRBJ2-5; 12 nucleotides align to TRBD2. The CDR3 covers 16 residues. V lost 4 bases to trimming and J lost 5 bases; unmatched junction nucleotides: 8. In germline, CDR1 is SGHTA, CDR2 FQGTGA. The CDR3: CASSSTLAGGRETQYF. The CDR3 DNA reads as TGTGCCAGCAGCTCTACGCTAGCGGGAGGGAGGGAGACCCAGTACTTC.

J is TRBJ2-5 and V is TRBV20-1, with D perhaps TRBD1 (6 bases). V was shortened by 7 bases and J by 5 bases, with 17 bases between the two germline ends. CDR1 is DFQATT, CDR2 SNEGSKA, per germline (reference sequence). The CDR3 contains 13 residues. CDR3 nucleotide sequence: TGCAGTGTCCTGGACAGTCGTAAGGAGACCCAGTACTTC. Amino acids: CSVLDSRKETQYF.

This clonotype was recorded once. The chain uses TRBV4-2 and TRBJ1-4; unclear D gene. The CDR3 is made up of 17 amino acids. Germline V gives CDR1 LGHNA, CDR2 YNFKEQ. Trimming left V 3 bases short and J 5 bases short, with 19 bases between. The CDR3 reads CASSHAKAGRHNEKLFF. Here the CDR3 DNA reads TGTGCCAGCAGCCACGCTAAGGCAGGACGGCACAATGAAAAACTGTTTTTT.

The genes are TRBV6-1 and TRBJ2-3; 10 nucleotides match TRBD1. Germline CDR1 is MNHNS and CDR2 is SASEGT. The CDR3 runs to 12 residues. J gave up 6 bases and V 8 bases, and 2 bases lay outside the gene matches. Written as DNA, the CDR3 is TGTGCCAGCGGGGGACAGGGGGATACGCAGTATTTT. It is translated as CASGGQGDTQYF.

The V gene is TRBV6-1, the J gene TRBJ2-3; D is perhaps TRBD2 (6 bases). The V end was cut by 11 bases, the J end by 3 bases, with 24 bases between. This CDR3 has 16 amino acids. CDR1 and CDR2 (germline): MNHNS, SASEGT. The CDR3 is CARKPRLVDGTDTQYF. CDR3 DNA: TGTGCCCGCAAACCTAGACTAGTGGATGGAACAGATACGCAGTATTTT.

V usage is TRBV5-4 and J usage is TRBJ1-2; D is possibly TRBD1 (5 bases). Germline values: CDR1 SGHNT, CDR2 YYREEE (reference sequence). There are 14 residues in the CDR3. Trimming removed 3 bases from V and 8 bases from J, with 17 bases in between. The DNA of the CDR3 is TGTGCCAGCAGCTCTGAAGTCGGGGGTCAGGGCTACACCTTC. It translates to CASSSEVGGQGYTF.

The V call is TRBV2, the J call TRBJ2-5; possible D gene TRBD2, 6 bases. This CDR3 comprises 17 residues. CDR1 SNHLY and CDR2 FYNNEI come from the germline V gene. V was cut by 2 bases and J by 1 base, with 17 bases left in between. In nucleotides, the CDR3 is TGTGCCAGCAGTGAACCGCGAGGTAGCGGTATCCAAGAGACCCAGTACTTC. Amino acids: CASSEPRGSGIQETQYF.

The chain joins TRBV2 to TRBJ2-7, with D unresolved. The CDR3 sequence is 14 residues long. Germline values: CDR1 SNHLY, CDR2 FYNNEI. Trimming removed 6 bases from V and 2 bases from J, with 14 bases in between. The chain's CDR3 is CASRETATPYEQYF. The CDR3 DNA is TGTGCCAGCAGGGAGACCGCGACCCCCTACGAGCAGTACTTC.

This rearrangement joins TRBV28 to TRBJ1-6; D may be TRBD1 (5 bases). CDR3 length equals 13 residues. The V gene's germline CDR1 is MDHEN and CDR2 SYDVKM. V was clipped by 8 bases and J by 6 bases, with 11 bases between them. The CDR3 protein is CASQGRFNSPLHF. The DNA for the CDR3 is TGTGCCAGCCAGGGACGGTTTAATTCACCCCTCCACTTT.

This rearrangement joins TRBV20-1 to TRBJ1-1; tentative D call: TRBD1 (5 bases). The length of the CDR3 is 13 residues. V lost 3 bases and J lost 0, with 8 bases in between. Germline V CDR1 and CDR2: DFQATT, SNEGSKA (reference sequence). The CDR3 loop is CSARGGLNTEAFF. DNA of the CDR3: TGCAGTGCTAGGGGGGGACTGAACACTGAAGCTTTCTTT.

This clonotype was seen a few times. The chain couples TRBV15 to TRBJ2-1; no clear D gene. This CDR3 is 12 amino acids long. The V end lost 3 bases, the J end lost 5 bases, and 5 bases lay between the germline ends. The germline V gene has CDR1 LNHNV and CDR2 YYDKDF (reference sequence). The CDR3: CATSSGHNEQFF. The CDR3 bases are TGTGCCACCAGCAGCGGACACAATGAGCAGTTCTTC.

This clonotype was counted once. The V gene is TRBV20-1, the J gene TRBJ2-7, with D unresolved. Trimming stripped 2 bases from V and 2 bases from J, with 28 bases between. Looked up from germline, CDR1 is DFQATT and CDR2 is SNEGSKA (reference sequence). This CDR3 is 19 amino acids long. The CDR3 DNA is TGCAGTGCTAGATTCCCGGATCTGACCCAGCCGAGCACAACCTACGAGCAGTACTTC. Protein sequence: CSARFPDLTQPSTTYEQYF.

The chain uses TRBV20-1 and TRBJ1-3, with TRBD1 matching over 11 bases. Germline V gene data show CDR1 as DFQATT and CDR2 as SNEGSKA (reference sequence). This CDR3 has 15 amino acids. The trim removed 4 bases at V and 4 bases at J, leaving 6 bases unmatched. The chain's CDR3 is CSATGQGAGGNTIYF. DNA of the CDR3: TGCAGTGCTACCGGACAGGGGGCAGGAGGAAACACCATATATTTT.

J is TRBJ1-6 and V is TRBV12-3 or TRBV12-4; possibly TRBD1 for D (6 bases). Between the trimmed V and J ends, which lost 5 bases and 2 bases, there was a span of 10 bases. The CDR3 sequence is 15 residues long. CDR3 sequence reads: CASSPRGTYNSPLHF. The CDR3 nucleotides are TGTGCCAGCAGTCCCAGGGGTACCTATAATTCACCCCTCCACTTT.

The chain combines TRBV2 with TRBJ2-3; 7 bases map to TRBD1. CDR3 length: 15 amino acids. Germline V CDR1 and CDR2: SNHLY, FYNNEI. Losses at the gene ends were 6 bases for V and 2 bases for J; bases not matched to a gene: 8. CDR3 in amino acids: CASSLQGDLTDTQYF. The CDR3 region has the DNA TGTGCCAGCAGCCTGCAGGGGGACCTCACAGATACGCAGTATTTT.